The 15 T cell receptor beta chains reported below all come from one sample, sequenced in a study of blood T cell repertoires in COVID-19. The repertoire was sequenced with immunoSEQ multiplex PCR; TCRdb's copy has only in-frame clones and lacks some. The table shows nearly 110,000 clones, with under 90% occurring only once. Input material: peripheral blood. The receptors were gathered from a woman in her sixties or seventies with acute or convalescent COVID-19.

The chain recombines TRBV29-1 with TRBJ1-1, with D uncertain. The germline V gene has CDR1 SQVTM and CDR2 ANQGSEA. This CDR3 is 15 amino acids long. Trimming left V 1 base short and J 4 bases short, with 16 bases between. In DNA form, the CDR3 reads TGCAGCGTTGAAGGAGCTCCTCTCGAACCCACTGAAGCTTTCTTT. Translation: CSVEGAPLEPTEAFF. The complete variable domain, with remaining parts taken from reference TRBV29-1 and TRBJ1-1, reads SAVISQKPSRDICQRGTSLTIQCQVDSQVTMMFWYRQQPGQSLTLIATANQGSEATYESGFVIDKFPISRPNLTFSTLTVSNMSPEDSSIYLCSVEGAPLEPTEAFFGQGTRLTVV.

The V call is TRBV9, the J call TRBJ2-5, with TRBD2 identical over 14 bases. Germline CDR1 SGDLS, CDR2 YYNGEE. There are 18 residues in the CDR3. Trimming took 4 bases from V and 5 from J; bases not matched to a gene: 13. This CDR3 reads CASSKSGTSGSGQETQYF. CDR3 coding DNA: TGTGCCAGCAGCAAGAGCGGGACTAGCGGGAGCGGTCAGGAGACCCAGTACTTC.

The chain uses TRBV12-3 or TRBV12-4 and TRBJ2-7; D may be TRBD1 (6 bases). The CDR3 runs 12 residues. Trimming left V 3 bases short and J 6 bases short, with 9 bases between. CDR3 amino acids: CASSFGRGEQYF. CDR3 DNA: TGTGCCAGCAGTTTCGGCAGGGGCGAGCAGTACTTC.

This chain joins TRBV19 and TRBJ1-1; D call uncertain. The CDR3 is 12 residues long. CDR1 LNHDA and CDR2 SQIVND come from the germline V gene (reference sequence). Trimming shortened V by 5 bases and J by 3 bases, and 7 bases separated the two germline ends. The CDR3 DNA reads TGTGCCAGTAGTGGCCAGTACACTGAAGCTTTCTTT. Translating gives CASSGQYTEAFF.

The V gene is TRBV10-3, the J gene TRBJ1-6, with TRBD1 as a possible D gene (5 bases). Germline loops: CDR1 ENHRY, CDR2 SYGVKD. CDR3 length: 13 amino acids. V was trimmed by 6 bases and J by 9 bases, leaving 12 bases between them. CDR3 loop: CAIRGQGSSPLHF. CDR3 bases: TGTGCCATCAGGGGGCAGGGATCTTCACCCCTCCACTTT.

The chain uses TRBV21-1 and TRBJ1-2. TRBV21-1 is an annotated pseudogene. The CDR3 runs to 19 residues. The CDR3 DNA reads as TGTGCCAGCGAAAGAGGGGGGGTGCAGGGAGTGATGGTCTACTATGGCTACACCTTC. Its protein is CASERGGVQGVMVYYGYTF.

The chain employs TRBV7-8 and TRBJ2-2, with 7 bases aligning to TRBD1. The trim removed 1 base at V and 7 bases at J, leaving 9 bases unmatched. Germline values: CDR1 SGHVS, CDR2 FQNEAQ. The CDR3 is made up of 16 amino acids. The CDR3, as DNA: TGTGCCAGCAGCTTAGAGGGCAGGGGGACCAACGGGGAGCTGTTTTTT. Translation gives CASSLEGRGTNGELFF.

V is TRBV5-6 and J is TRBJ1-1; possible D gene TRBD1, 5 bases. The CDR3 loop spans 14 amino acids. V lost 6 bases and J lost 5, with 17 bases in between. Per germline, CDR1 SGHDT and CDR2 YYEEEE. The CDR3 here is CASTSGPGGTEAFF. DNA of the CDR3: TGTGCCAGCACCTCCGGGCCTGGGGGGACTGAAGCTTTCTTT.

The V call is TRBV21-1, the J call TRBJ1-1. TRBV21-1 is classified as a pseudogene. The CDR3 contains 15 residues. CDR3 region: CASSKSRYGDTEAFF. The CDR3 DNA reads TGTGCCAGCAGCAAGTCTCGATACGGAGACACTGAAGCTTTCTTT.

The CDR3 reads CASSRTPNTGELFF. The CDR3, as DNA: TGTGCCAGCAGCAGGACTCCGAACACCGGGGAGCTGTTTTTT. V is TRBV13 and J is TRBJ2-2; weak D call: TRBD2 (5 bases). Germline CDR1 PRHDT, CDR2 FYEKMQ (reference sequence). Trimming cost V 5 bases and J 0 bases, with 7 bases left between them. The length of the CDR3 is 14 residues.

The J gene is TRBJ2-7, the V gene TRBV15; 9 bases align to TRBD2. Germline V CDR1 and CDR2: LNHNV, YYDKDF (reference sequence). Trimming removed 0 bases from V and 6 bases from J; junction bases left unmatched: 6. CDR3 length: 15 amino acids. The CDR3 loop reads CATSREGGRAGEQYF. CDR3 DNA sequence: TGTGCCACCAGCAGAGAAGGCGGGAGGGCGGGCGAGCAGTACTTC.

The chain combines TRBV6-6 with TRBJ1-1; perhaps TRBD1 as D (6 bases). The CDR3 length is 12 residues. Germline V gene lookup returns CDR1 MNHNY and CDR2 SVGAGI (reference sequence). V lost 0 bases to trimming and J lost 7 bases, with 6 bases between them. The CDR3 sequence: CASSYSTGEAFF. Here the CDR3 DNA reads TGTGCCAGCAGTTACTCGACAGGTGAAGCTTTCTTT.

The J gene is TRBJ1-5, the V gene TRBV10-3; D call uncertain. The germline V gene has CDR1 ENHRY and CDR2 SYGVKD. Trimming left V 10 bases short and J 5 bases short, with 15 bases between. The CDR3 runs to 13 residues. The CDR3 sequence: CATSQDNDQPQHF. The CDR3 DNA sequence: TGTGCCACCAGCCAGGATAATGATCAGCCCCAGCATTTT.

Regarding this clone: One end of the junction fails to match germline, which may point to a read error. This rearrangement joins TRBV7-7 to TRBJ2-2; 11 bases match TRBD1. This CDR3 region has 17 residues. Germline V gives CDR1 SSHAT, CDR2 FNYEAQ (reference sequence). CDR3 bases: TGTGCTAGCAGCCGGACGGGACCGGGACAGGGGGCCGGGGAGCTGTTTTTT. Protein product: CASSRTGPGQGAGELFF.

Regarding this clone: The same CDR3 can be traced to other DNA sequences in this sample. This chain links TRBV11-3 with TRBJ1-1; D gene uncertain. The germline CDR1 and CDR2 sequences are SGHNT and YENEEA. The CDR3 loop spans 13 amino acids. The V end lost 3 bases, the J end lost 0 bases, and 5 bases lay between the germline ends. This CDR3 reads CASSFSVNTEAFF. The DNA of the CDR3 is TGTGCCAGCAGCTTCAGCGTGAACACTGAAGCTTTCTTT.